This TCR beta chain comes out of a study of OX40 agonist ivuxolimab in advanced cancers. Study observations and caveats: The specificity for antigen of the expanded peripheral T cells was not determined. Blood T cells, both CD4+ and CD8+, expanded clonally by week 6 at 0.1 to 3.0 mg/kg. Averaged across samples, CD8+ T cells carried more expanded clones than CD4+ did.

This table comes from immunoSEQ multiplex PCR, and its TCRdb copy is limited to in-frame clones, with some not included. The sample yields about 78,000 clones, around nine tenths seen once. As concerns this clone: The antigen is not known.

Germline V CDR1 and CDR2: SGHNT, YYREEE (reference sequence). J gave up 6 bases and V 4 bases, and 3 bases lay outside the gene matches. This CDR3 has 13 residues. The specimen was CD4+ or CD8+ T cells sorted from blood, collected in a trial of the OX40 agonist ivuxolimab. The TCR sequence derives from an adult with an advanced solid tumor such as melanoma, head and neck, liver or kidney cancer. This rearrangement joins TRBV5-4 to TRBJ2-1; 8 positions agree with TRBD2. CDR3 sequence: CASSQTSGNEQFF. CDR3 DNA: TGTGCCAGCAGCCAAACTAGCGGCAATGAGCAGTTCTTC.